This TCR beta chain is from a study of Ad26.COV2.S vaccination and SARS-CoV-2 variants (dated by TCRdb to 2020 to 2023). Concerning the study at large: Donors in the vaccine arm were drawn from COV1001, a multicentre, randomized, double-blind, placebo-controlled phase I-IIa trial testing Ad26.COV2.S in healthy adults. Ad26.COV2.S was given intramuscularly at 5x10^10 or 1x10^11 viral particles, as a single shot or as two shots 56 days apart. Sequencing of the TCRbeta repertoire served to evaluate the specificity and breadth of SARS-CoV-2-reactive T cell receptors following Ad26.COV2.S vaccination. A total of roughly 32 samples were included in the TCR-sequenced set, comprising roughly 19 Ad26.COV2.S vaccine recipients, 5 placebo recipients and 8 SARS-CoV-2 convalescent individuals. Trial participants were randomized into five groups of five: low-dose or high-dose Ad26.COV2.S given once or twice, or placebo on both occasions. Investigators remained blinded to trial group allocation during experiments and outcome assessment. Overall study outcomes, separate from this receptor: The study lacked the statistical power to compare responses across vaccine doses or regimens. The authors noted that total T cell responses may have been underestimated by the TCR breadth and depth analyses. Vaccine and placebo recipients had similar non-spike TCR breadth, a finding consistent with the vaccine containing only spike. Spike-specific TCR breadth was higher in Ad26.COV2.S recipients than in placebo recipients (P = 0.0014). After vaccination, substantial breadth of spike-specific CD8+ and CD4+ T cell responses was reported.

In the germline V gene (reference sequence), CDR1 corresponds to LNHDA and CDR2 to SQIVND. Cut back by 7 bases and 6 bases, the V and J ends lie 17 bases apart. From its cysteine to its phenylalanine, the CDR3 spans 14 amino acids. Only CDR3 DNA remains: 42 bases, in frame from the first base. The treatment or condition label, as the study defines it: roughly 19 received Ad26.COV2.S at low or high dose, single or two shots; 5 received placebo; per-sample allocation not given. Repertoires of vaccine and placebo recipients were sequenced from samples taken on day 63 after the first injection. In Cohort 1b, about two dozen adults aged 18-55 years were enrolled at a single site in Boston, USA, between 29 July and 7 August 2020. As a vaccine, Ad26.COV2.S was a replication-incompetent adenovirus type 26 vector that expressed a prefusion-stabilized SARS-CoV-2 spike protein derived from the original Wuhan strain.

As for this clone: Its antigen has not been determined. No base qualities exist here, and no much larger clone lies one base off it.

The immunoSEQ Assay was the method used to sequence TCRbeta CDR3 regions. After extraction, genomic DNA underwent amplification by bias-controlled multiplex PCR, followed by high-throughput sequencing. From the authors' description of their analysis: To quantify the absolute abundance of every unique TCRbeta CDR3 region, sequences were collapsed and filtered. Usable DNA was measured by amplifying reference genes present in all nucleated cells, and TCRbeta template counts were normalized to that usable DNA to estimate T cell fraction. Repertoire TCRs were annotated as SARS-CoV-2-specific by exact matching of V gene, CDR3 amino acid sequence and J gene to a known reactive TCR set. The reference SARS-CoV-2 TCR set was obtained from MIRA and was filtered for enrichment in COVID-19-positive ImmuneCODE repertoires, whereby public or cross-reactive TCRs were removed. Based on the MIRA antigens, annotated TCRs were further analysed at the level of specific ORF or position within ORF. Breadth was defined as the number of annotated unique rearrangements divided by the total number of unique productive rearrangements, and depth was defined as the summed frequency of the annotated unique rearrangements. Group comparisons of TCR breadth used two-sided Wilcoxon rank-sum tests. TCRdb stores this immuneACCESS table with in-frame sequences only. Part of the clones is absent; in the studies checked, under half of the shortfall reflects unresolved V genes, and no reason is known for the rest. That table gives V, J and clone size, and the DNA gave D and trimming. In all, the sample holds more than 300,000 clones, and 70% to 90% of those were seen once. Roughly 2.1% of the sample is taken by the ten largest.

The sequence came from a person aged 18 to 65 who received the Ad26.COV2.S COVID-19 vaccine or a placebo. Here the sequenced sample was peripheral blood, taken in a trial of Ad26.COV2.S vaccine versus placebo. The rearranged chain carries TRBV19 and TRBJ2-3; no confident D gene assignment can be made. DNA sequence: TGTGCCAGTAAGAACTTTTTTGGCTCTGATACGCAGTATTTT. This yields the protein CASKNFFGSDTQYF.